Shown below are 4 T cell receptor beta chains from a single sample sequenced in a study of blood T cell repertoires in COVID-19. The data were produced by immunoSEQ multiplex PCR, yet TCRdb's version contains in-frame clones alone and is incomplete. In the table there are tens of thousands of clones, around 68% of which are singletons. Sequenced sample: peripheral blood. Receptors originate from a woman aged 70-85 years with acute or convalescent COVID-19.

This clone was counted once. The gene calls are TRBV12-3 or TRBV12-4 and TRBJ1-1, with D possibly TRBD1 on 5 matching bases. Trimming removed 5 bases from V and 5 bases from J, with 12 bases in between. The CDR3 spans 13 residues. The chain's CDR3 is CASSQQVRTEAFF. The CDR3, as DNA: TGTGCCAGCAGTCAACAGGTTAGGACTGAAGCTTTCTTT.

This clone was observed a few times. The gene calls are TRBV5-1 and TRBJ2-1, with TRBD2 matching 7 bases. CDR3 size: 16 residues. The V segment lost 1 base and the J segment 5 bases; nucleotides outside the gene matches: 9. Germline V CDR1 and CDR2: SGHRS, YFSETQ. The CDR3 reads CASSLSGLGRDNEQFF. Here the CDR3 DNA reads TGCGCCAGCAGCTTGAGCGGACTAGGTCGGGACAATGAGCAGTTCTTC.

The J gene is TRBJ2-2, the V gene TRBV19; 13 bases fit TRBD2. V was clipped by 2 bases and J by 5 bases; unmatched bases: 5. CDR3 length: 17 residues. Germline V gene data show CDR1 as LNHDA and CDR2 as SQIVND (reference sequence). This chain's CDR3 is CASSIPGLAGATGELFF. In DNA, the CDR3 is TGTGCCAGTAGTATACCTGGACTAGCGGGAGCTACCGGGGAGCTGTTTTTT.

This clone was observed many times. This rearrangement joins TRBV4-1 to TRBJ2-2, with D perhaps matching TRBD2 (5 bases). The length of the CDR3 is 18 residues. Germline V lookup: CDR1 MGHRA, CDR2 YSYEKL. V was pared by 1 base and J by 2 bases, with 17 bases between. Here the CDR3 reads CASSQGGRSSSNTGELFF. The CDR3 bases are TGCGCCAGCAGCCAAGGAGGAAGGTCTAGCTCTAACACCGGGGAGCTGTTTTTT.